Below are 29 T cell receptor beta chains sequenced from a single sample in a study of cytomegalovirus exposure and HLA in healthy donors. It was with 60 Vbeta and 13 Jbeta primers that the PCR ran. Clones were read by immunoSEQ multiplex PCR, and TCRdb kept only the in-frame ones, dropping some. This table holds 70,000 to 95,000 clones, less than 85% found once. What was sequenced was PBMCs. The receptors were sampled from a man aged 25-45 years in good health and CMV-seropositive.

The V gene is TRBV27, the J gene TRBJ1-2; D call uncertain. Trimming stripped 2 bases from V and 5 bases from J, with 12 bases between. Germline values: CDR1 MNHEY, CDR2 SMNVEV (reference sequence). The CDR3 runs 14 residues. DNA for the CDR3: TGTGCCAGCAGTTTAGGAGGGCCTTCATATGGCTACACCTTC. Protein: CASSLGGPSYGYTF.

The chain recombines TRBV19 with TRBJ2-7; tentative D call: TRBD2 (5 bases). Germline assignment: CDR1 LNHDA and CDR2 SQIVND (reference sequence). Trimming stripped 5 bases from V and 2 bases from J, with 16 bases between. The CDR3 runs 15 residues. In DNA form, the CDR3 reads TGTGCCAGTAGTGAGGGCCTAGCAGCAACCTACGAGCAGTACTTC. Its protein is CASSEGLAATYEQYF.

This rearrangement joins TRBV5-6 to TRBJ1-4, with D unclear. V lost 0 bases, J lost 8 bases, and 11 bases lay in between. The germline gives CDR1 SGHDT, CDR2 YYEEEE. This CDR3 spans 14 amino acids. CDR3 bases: TGTGCCAGCAGCTTGGTCGGGTTCGAAGAAAAACTGTTTTTT. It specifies CASSLVGFEEKLFF.

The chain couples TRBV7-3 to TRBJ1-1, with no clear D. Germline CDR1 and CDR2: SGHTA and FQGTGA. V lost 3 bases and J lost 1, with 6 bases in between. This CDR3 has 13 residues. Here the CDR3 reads CASSLGRNTEAFF. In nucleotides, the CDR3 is TGTGCCAGCAGCTTGGGCAGGAACACTGAAGCTTTCTTT.

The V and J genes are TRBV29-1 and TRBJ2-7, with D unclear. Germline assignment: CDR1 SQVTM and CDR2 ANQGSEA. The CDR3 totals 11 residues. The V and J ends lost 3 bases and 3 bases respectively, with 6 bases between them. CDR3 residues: CSVESGYEQYF. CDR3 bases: TGCAGCGTTGAGTCAGGCTACGAGCAGTACTTC.

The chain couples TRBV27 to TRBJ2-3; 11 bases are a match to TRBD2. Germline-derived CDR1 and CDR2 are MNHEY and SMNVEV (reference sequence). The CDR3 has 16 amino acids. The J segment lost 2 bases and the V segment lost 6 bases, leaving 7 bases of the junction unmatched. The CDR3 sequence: CASSSLAGGFTDTQYF. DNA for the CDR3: TGTGCCAGCAGCTCTCTAGCGGGAGGTTTCACAGATACGCAGTATTTT.

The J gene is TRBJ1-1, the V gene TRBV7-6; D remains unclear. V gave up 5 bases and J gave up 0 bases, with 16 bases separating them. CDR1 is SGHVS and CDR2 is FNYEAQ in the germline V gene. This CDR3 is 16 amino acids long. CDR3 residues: CASSPDLNRVNTEAFF. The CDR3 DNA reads TGTGCCAGCAGCCCTGATTTGAACCGAGTGAACACTGAAGCTTTCTTT.

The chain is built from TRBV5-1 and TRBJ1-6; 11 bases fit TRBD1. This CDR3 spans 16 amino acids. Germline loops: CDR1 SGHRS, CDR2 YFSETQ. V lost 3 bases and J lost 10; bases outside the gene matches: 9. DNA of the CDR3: TGCGCCAGCAGCTCCGGGGACAGGGGGTTAGAGTCACCCCTCCACTTT. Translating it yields CASSSGDRGLESPLHF.

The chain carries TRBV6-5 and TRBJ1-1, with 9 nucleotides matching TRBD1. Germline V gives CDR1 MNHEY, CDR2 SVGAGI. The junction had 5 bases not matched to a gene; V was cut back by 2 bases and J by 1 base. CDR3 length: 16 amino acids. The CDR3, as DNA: TGTGCCAGCAGTTACAGGGGGACAGGGTGGAACACTGAAGCTTTCTTT. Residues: CASSYRGTGWNTEAFF.

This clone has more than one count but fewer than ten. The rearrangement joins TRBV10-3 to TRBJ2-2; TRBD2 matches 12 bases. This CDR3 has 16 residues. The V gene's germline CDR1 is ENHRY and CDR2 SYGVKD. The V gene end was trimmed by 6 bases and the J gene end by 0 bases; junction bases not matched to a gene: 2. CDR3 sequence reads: CAISSSGGANTGELFF. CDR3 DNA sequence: TGTGCCATCAGCTCTAGCGGGGGGGCGAACACCGGGGAGCTGTTTTTT.

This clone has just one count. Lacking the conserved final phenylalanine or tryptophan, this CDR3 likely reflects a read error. The CDR3, as DNA: TGTGCCAGCTCACCACCGAGCAGGGGTAGCTCCTACGAGCAGTACCTC. This codes for CASSPPSRGSSYEQYL. The chain employs TRBV18 and TRBJ2-7; perhaps TRBD1 as D (6 bases). In germline, CDR1 is KGHSH, CDR2 LQKENI. Trimming took off 0 bases at V and 0 bases at J, with 12 bases between the two ends. There are 16 residues in the CDR3.

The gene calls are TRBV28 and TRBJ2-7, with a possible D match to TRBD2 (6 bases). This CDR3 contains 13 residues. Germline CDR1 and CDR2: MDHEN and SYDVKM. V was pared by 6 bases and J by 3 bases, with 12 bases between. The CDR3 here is CASRSGEYYEQYF. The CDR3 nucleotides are TGTGCCAGCAGATCGGGGGAATACTACGAGCAGTACTTC.

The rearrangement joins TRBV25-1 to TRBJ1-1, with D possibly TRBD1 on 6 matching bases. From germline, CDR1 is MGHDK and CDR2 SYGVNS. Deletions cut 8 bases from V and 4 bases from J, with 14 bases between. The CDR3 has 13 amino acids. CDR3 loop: CASQGQLGTEAFF. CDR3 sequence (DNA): TGTGCCAGCCAAGGACAGTTAGGCACTGAAGCTTTCTTT.

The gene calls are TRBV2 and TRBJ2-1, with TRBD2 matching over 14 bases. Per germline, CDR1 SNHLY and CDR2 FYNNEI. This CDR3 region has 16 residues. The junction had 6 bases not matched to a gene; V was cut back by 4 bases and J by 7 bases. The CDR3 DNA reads TGTGCCAGCAGTGGCCCGGGACTAGCGGGAGTTAATGAGCAGTTCTTC. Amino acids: CASSGPGLAGVNEQFF.

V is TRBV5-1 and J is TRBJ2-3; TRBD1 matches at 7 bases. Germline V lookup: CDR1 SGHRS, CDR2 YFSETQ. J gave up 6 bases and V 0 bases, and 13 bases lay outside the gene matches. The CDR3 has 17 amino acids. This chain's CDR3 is CASSLGPHSDRSDTQYF. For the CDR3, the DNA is TGCGCCAGCAGCTTGGGGCCCCACTCGGACAGGTCGGATACGCAGTATTTT.

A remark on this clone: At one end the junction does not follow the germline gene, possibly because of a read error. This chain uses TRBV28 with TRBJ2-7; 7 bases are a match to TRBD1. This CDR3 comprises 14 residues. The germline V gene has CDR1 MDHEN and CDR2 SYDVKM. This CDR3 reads CASSPLDRAYEQYF. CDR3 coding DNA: TGTGCCAGCAGTCCCCTCGACAGGGCCTACGAGCAATACTTC. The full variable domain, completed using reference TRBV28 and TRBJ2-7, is DVKVTQSSRYLVKRTGEKVFLECVQDMDHENMFWYRQDPGLGLRLIYFSYDVKMKEKGDIPEGYSVSREKKERFSLILESASTNQTSMYLCASSPLDRAYEQYFGPGTRLTVT.

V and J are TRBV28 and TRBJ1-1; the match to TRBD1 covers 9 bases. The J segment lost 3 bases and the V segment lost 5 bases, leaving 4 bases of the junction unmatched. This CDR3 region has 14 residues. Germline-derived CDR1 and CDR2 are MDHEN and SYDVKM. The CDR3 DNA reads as TGTGCCAGCAGTCCGGGACAGGGTTACACTGAAGCTTTCTTT. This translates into CASSPGQGYTEAFF.

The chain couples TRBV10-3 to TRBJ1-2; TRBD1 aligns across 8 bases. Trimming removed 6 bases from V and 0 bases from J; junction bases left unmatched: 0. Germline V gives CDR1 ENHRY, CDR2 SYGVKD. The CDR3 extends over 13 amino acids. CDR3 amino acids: CAIRGQANYGYTF. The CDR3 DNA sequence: TGTGCCATCAGGGGACAGGCTAACTATGGCTACACCTTC.

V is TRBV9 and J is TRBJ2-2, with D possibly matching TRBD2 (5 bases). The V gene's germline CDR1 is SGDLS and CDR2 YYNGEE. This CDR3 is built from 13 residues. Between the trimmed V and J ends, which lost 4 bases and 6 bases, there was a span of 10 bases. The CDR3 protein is CASSPGSAGELFF. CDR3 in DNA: TGTGCCAGCAGCCCGGGGAGCGCCGGGGAGCTGTTTTTT.

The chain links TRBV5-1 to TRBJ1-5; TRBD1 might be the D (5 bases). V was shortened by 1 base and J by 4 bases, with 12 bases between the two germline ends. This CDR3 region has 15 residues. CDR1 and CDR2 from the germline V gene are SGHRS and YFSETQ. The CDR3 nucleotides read TGCGCCAGCAGCTTGTACCCAGCAGGGAATCAGCCCCAGCATTTT. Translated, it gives CASSLYPAGNQPQHF.

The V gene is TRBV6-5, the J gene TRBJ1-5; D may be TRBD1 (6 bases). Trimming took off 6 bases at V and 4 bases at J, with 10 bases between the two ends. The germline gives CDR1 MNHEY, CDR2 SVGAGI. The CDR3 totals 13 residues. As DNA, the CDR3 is TGTGCCAGCAGCCAAACAGGGAATCAGCCCCAGCATTTT. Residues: CASSQTGNQPQHF.

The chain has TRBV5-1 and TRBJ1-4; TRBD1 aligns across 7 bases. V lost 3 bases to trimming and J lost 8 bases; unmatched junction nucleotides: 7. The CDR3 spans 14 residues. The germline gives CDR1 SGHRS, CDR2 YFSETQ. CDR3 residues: CASSSDREWEKLFF. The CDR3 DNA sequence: TGCGCCAGCAGCTCCGACAGGGAATGGGAAAAACTGTTTTTT.

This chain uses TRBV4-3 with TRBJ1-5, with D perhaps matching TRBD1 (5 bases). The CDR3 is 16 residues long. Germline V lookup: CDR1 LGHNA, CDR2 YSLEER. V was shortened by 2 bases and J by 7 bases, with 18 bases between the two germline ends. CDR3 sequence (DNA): TGCGCCAGCAGCCAACGTTGGGCAGGGCAGGGACAGCCCCAGCATTTT. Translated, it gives CASSQRWAGQGQPQHF.

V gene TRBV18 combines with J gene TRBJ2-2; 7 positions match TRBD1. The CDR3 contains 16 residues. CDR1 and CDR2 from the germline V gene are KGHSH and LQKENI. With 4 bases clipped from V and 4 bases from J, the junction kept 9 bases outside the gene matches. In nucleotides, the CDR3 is TGTGCCAGCTCACGAAGACAGGGTGAAGGCACCGGGGAGCTGTTTTTT. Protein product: CASSRRQGEGTGELFF.

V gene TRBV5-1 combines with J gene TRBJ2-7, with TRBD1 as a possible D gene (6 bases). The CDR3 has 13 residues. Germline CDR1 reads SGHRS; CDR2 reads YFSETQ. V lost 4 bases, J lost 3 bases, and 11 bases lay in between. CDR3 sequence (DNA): TGCGCCAGCAGCACGGACAGTAACTACGAGCAGTACTTC. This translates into CASSTDSNYEQYF.

The CDR3 reads CASSLRDRGSPLHF. As DNA, the CDR3 is TGTGCCAGCAGTCTCCGGGACAGGGGATCACCCCTCCACTTT. The chain recombines TRBV6-1 with TRBJ1-6; 10 bases line up with TRBD1. Looked up from germline, CDR1 is MNHNS and CDR2 is SASEGT. This CDR3 is 14 amino acids long. Unmatched junction bases numbered 5, after V lost 5 bases and J lost 10 bases.

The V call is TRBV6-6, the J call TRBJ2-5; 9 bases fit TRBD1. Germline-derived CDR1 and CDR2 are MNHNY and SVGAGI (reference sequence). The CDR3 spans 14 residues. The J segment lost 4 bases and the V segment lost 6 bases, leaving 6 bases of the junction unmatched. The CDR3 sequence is CASRLGQGVETQYF. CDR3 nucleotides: TGTGCCAGCAGGCTGGGACAGGGAGTAGAGACCCAGTACTTC.

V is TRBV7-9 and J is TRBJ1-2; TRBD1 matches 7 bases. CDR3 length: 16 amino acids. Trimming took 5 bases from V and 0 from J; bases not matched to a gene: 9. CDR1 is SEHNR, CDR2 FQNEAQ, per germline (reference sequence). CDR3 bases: TGTGCCAGCAGCCCTGGGGACAGAGAAGCTAACTATGGCTACACCTTC. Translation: CASSPGDREANYGYTF.

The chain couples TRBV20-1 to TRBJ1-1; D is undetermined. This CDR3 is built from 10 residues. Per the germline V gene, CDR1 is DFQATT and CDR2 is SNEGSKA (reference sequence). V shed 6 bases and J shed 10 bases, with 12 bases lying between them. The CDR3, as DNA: TGCAGTGCCGACGTCCGCGGAGCTTTCTTT. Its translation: CSADVRGAFF.